This is a list of T cell receptor beta chains from one sample in a study of cytomegalovirus exposure and HLA in healthy donors. This table comes from immunoSEQ multiplex PCR, and its TCRdb copy is limited to in-frame clones, with some not included. The sample holds roughly 190,000 clones; 60% to 80% are singletons and the top ten take less than 2.5%. The sequencing sample was made of PBMCs. These receptors were collected from a woman in her thirties in good health and CMV-seropositive. Both conserved end residues are part of each CDR3. The D gene is left open where the match is weak. Size values are once, few and many counts, or a class for expanded clones, and some rows have none.

V gene	J gene	clone size	D gene	CDR3 DNA	CDR3 protein
TRBV7-3	TRBJ1-2	NA	TRBD1	TGTGCCAGCAGCCTCCGCCCTAGGGGGACAGGGTTTAACTATGGCTACACCTTC	CASSLRPRGTGFNYGYTF
TRBV7-3	TRBJ1-1	few	NA	TGTGCCAGCAGCGTCAGCACGGGCACTGAAGCTTTCTTT	CASSVSTGTEAFF
TRBV11-3	TRBJ2-3	NA	TRBD2	TGTGCCAGCAGCCTGGGACTAGCGGGGGGGCCAGATACGCAGTATTTT	CASSLGLAGGPDTQYF
TRBV2	TRBJ1-1	NA	TRBD1	TGTGCCAGCATCTCAACTGGACAGGGGGAAGCTTTCTTT	CASISTGQGEAFF
TRBV6-1	TRBJ1-4	NA	TRBD1	TGTGCCAGCAGTGAAATAGTGACAGGGGTAGGGAATGAAAAACTGTTTTTT	CASSEIVTGVGNEKLFF
TRBV7-6	TRBJ2-5	NA	NA	TGTGCCAGCAGCCCAATAGAGACCCAGTACTTC	CASSPIETQYF
TRBV10-3	TRBJ2-5	NA	NA	TGTGCCACCGGTGGGGGGGGGCTGGTAGAGACCCAGTACTTC	CATGGGGLVETQYF
TRBV29-1	TRBJ2-1	NA	TRBD2	TGCAGCGTTGACACCCGGGGGGGAGACTACAATGAGCAGTTCTTC	CSVDTRGGDYNEQFF
TRBV5-8	TRBJ1-3	NA	NA	TGTGCCAGCAGCTTCCGTGGAAACACCATATATTTT	CASSFRGNTIYF
TRBV6-6	TRBJ2-2	NA	TRBD2	TGTGCCAGCTGCCTCCCCGGGGGGGCCTGGACCGGGGAGCTGTTTTTT	CASCLPGGAWTGELFF
TRBV29-1	TRBJ1-2	NA	NA	TGCAGCGTTGCTCCCCGAACCTGGGGGGGTGGCTACACCTTC	CSVAPRTWGGGYTF
TRBV10-3	TRBJ2-7	NA	TRBD2	TGTGCCATCAGTGAGTCTAGCGGGAAGGTCTACGAGCAGTACTTC	CAISESSGKVYEQYF
TRBV5-4	TRBJ2-7	NA	TRBD2	TGTGCCAGCAGCTTGGGGGTGGCGGGAGGAGTAAGCGAGCAGTACTTC	CASSLGVAGGVSEQYF
TRBV5-1	TRBJ2-7	NA	TRBD1	TGCGCCAGCAGCCAAGGACAGGGGACTTACGAGCAGTACTTC	CASSQGQGTYEQYF
TRBV27	TRBJ2-7	once	NA	TGTGCCAGCAGTATACGGTGGAGGAACGAGCAGTACTTC	CASSIRWRNEQYF
TRBV6-1	TRBJ2-2	NA	TRBD1	TGTGCCAGCAGTGAATGGACAGGGGGCACCGGGGAGCTGTTTTTT	CASSEWTGGTGELFF
TRBV7-9	TRBJ2-5	NA	TRBD1	TGTGCCAGCAGCTCCCCGCGGGACAGGGGACAAGAGACCCAGTACTTC	CASSSPRDRGQETQYF
TRBV12-1	TRBJ2-3	NA	NA	TGTGCCAGCAGCCCCCCCCGGTCTAGCACAGATACGCAGTATTTT	CASSPPRSSTDTQYF
TRBV19	TRBJ1-5	NA	NA	TGTGCCAGTAGTATAGTAGACAGAGAGTATCAGCCCCAGCATTTT	CASSIVDREYQPQHF
TRBV4-2	TRBJ2-7	NA	NA	TGTGCCAGCAGCCAAGAGATGGAGAAGGCCGCCTACGAGCAGTACTTC	CASSQEMEKAAYEQYF
TRBV5-4	TRBJ2-2	NA	NA	TGTGCCAGCAGCTTTGAACCATTTCGGACCGGGGAGCTGTTTTTT	CASSFEPFRTGELFF
TRBV15	TRBJ1-2	few	TRBD1	TGTGCCACCAGCTCTCGGACAGGGGCGTATGGCTACACCTTC	CATSSRTGAYGYTF
TRBV7-9	TRBJ2-2	NA	TRBD1	TGTGCCAGCAGCCCCAGGACAGGGGTCCCCACCGGGGAGCTGTTTTTT	CASSPRTGVPTGELFF
TRBV11-3	TRBJ2-2	NA	NA	TGTGCCAGCAGCTTAGGAACGGGGGCCGGGGAGCTGTTTTTT	CASSLGTGAGELFF
TRBV7-6	TRBJ2-1	NA	NA	TGTGCCAGCAGCTTAGTCCTAGTCTCCAATGAGCAGTTCTTC	CASSLVLVSNEQFF
TRBV4-3	TRBJ1-2	NA	TRBD1	TGCGCCAGCAGCCATACCCACAGGGGGCAGGACTATGGCTACACCTTC	CASSHTHRGQDYGYTF
TRBV6-6	TRBJ2-4	NA	NA	TGTGCCAGTAGACAGGATAAAAACATTCAGTACTTC	CASRQDKNIQYF
TRBV2	TRBJ2-7	NA	NA	TGTGCCAGCAGGGATGATCTGGGCAGGTCCCTTACCTACGAGCAGTACTTC	CASRDDLGRSLTYEQYF
TRBV14	TRBJ2-1	NA	TRBD2	TGTGCCAGCAGCCGGACTAGCGGGGGGAACAATGAGCAGTTCTTC	CASSRTSGGNNEQFF
TRBV4-1	TRBJ2-4	NA	TRBD2	TGCGCCAGCAGCCAAGATGCTAGCGGGGGGGCAAAGTCCCTTAAAAACATTCAGTACTTC	CASSQDASGGAKSLKNIQYF
TRBV19	TRBJ1-6	NA	NA	TGTGCCAGTAGGGAACAGGGTGGAAGATTTAATTCACCCCTCCACTTT	CASREQGGRFNSPLHF
TRBV29-1	TRBJ1-5	once	TRBD1	TGCAGCGCGGGACAGATCAATCAGCCCCAGCATTTT	CSAGQINQPQHF
TRBV6-1	TRBJ2-3	NA	NA	TGTGCCAGCAGTGAACCGTGGGCAGGGGCCCAAGATACGCAGTATTTT	CASSEPWAGAQDTQYF
TRBV29-1	TRBJ2-1	once	TRBD2	TGCAGCGCGGGGGGGACTAGCGGGAGGCGGGTGCACAATGAGCAGTTCTTC	CSAGGTSGRRVHNEQFF
TRBV7-3	TRBJ1-4	once	NA	TGTGCCAGCAGCTTAAAAGGGGATCGGGATGAAAAACTGTTTTTT	CASSLKGDRDEKLFF
TRBV30	TRBJ1-6	NA	NA	TGTGCCTGGAGTGTACTGGGGAGCTCCTATAATTCACCCCTCCACTTT	CAWSVLGSSYNSPLHF
TRBV5-4	TRBJ2-7	once	TRBD1	TGTGCCAGCAGCCGGGGACAGGGTACGTCTGAGCAGTACTTC	CASSRGQGTSEQYF
TRBV27	TRBJ1-1	NA	NA	TGTGCCAGCATGCGGGGGGTACTGAACACTGAAGCTTTCTTT	CASMRGVLNTEAFF
TRBV9	TRBJ2-5	NA	NA	TGTGCCAGCAGCCCACAAAGACACGACCAAGAGACCCAGTACTTC	CASSPQRHDQETQYF
TRBV30	TRBJ1-2	NA	NA	TGTGCCTTGTCATCTAACTATGGCTACACCTTC	CALSSNYGYTF
TRBV7-2	TRBJ2-6	NA	NA	TGTGCCAGCAGCTGGGACTGGAGCTCTGGGGCCAACGTCCTGACTTTC	CASSWDWSSGANVLTF
TRBV11-2	TRBJ2-1	NA	NA	TGTGCCAGCAGCTCTAGTAGTAGTGGGGGGAGTGAGCAGTTCTTC	CASSSSSSGGSEQFF
TRBV19	TRBJ2-7	NA	TRBD1	TGTGCCAGTAGTATAACGACAGGGCCATACGAGCAGTACTTC	CASSITTGPYEQYF
TRBV30	TRBJ2-7	NA	NA	TGTGCCTGGAGTCACAGGACCCCCCACGAGCAGTACTTC	CAWSHRTPHEQYF
TRBV20-1	TRBJ2-4	once	NA	TGCAGTGCTAGCAGGAACATTCAGTACTTC	CSASRNIQYF
TRBV29-1	TRBJ2-5	NA	NA	TGCAGCGTGATAGGGGTAGAAGAGACCCAGTACTTC	CSVIGVEETQYF
TRBV29-1	TRBJ2-7	once	NA	TGCAGCGTAGCAGGGCAGGGTGGCCCCTACGAGCAGTACTTC	CSVAGQGGPYEQYF
TRBV6-1	TRBJ1-2	NA	TRBD1	TGTGCCAGCAACACCGGACAGGCAAGCTATGGCTACACCTTC	CASNTGQASYGYTF
TRBV7-3	TRBJ2-3	NA	TRBD2	TGTGCCAGCACCCCTAGCGGGAGGACAGATACGCAGTATTTT	CASTPSGRTDTQYF
TRBV15	TRBJ2-5	NA	NA	TGTGCCACCAGCCTGTACCAAGAGACCCAGTACTTC	CATSLYQETQYF
TRBV12-5	TRBJ1-4	NA	TRBD1	TGTGCTAGTGGTTTGCCCCGACAGGGGGCCGTAACTAATGAAAAACTGTTTTTT	CASGLPRQGAVTNEKLFF
TRBV7-6	TRBJ1-6	NA	NA	TGTGCCAGCAGCTACACAGGGACCGCGTGGGATTCACCCCTCCACTTT	CASSYTGTAWDSPLHF
TRBV6-5	TRBJ1-1	NA	TRBD1	TGTGCCAGCGGGACTCGACAGGGCCCTTTGGAAGCTTTCTTT	CASGTRQGPLEAFF
TRBV6-5	TRBJ2-7	few	NA	TGTGCCAGCAGCCCTTCGGACTACTCCTACGAGCAGTACTTC	CASSPSDYSYEQYF